This is a list of T cell receptor beta chains from one sample in a study of cytotoxic CD8 clonotypes in ibrutinib-treated CLL. TCRdb's table, derived via immunoSEQ multiplex PCR, lists solely in-frame clones and lacks some. The repertoire consists of some 200,000 clones, with roughly three quarters occurring once and the leading ten covering approximately 5.9%. Sequenced here: PBMCs, sampled after 12 months of ibrutinib treatment. These TCRs come from a human donor with chronic lymphocytic leukemia. Each CDR3 is given with its conserved first and last residue.

j_call v_call cdr3_aa
TRBJ1-3 TRBV9 CASSAQGGSSGNTIYF
TRBJ1-5 TRBV7-2 CASSFGVYSNQPQHF
TRBJ2-7 TRBV10-3 CAISDRAYEQYF
TRBJ1-5 TRBV5-1 CASSLDGAYSNQPQHF
TRBJ2-1 TRBV15 CATSRESTGLAGEQFF
TRBJ2-2 TRBV7-3 CASSYHAGTGELFF
TRBJ1-1 TRBV2 CASVGDGEAFF
TRBJ2-3 TRBV9 CASSVVSTDTQYF
TRBJ2-1 TRBV5-8 CASSLNPYNEQFF
TRBJ2-2 TRBV6-4 CASSGTVNTGELFF
TRBJ2-1 TRBV6-5 CASSYRGSHNEQFF
TRBJ1-5 TRBV15 CATSSGAGGSNQPQHF
TRBJ2-1 TRBV9 CASSVDWGGLNEQFF
TRBJ1-1 TRBV25-1 CASRSDRGDTEAFF
TRBJ2-2 TRBV7-5 CVRSLAWRGYTGELFF
TRBJ1-2 TRBV4-2 CASSLSWSDGYTF
TRBJ2-7 TRBV6-6 CASSYSPRYPNEQYF
TRBJ2-2 TRBV29-1 CSLRLNPAGGPGELFF
TRBJ1-5 TRBV6-5 CASTRTGYNQPQHF
TRBJ1-2 TRBV10-3 CAITNTGGHGYTF